This T cell receptor (beta chain) is drawn from a study of shared clonotypes between healthy human individuals. There are 14 residues in the CDR3. The V segment lost 4 bases and the J segment 4 bases; nucleotides outside the gene matches: 5. Per the germline V gene, CDR1 is WNHNN and CDR2 is SYGVQD (reference sequence). Repertoires were generated with immunoSEQ multiplex PCR, while TCRdb's copy carries only in-frame clones and drops some. The sample holds 950,000 to 1,300,000 clones, about 75% seen once. The source material was memory CD4+ T cells sorted from blood. As to subset: CD45RA-negative fraction. The chain employs TRBV10-1 and TRBJ1-2, with TRBD1 matching 8 bases. This TCR derives from a man aged 18 to 35 in good health. This CDR3 is CASSGDRLSYGYTF. For the CDR3, the DNA is TGCGCCAGCAGTGGGGACAGGCTAAGCTATGGCTACACCTTC.